The 27 T cell receptor beta chains in this list originate from one sample, sequenced in a study of OX40 agonist ivuxolimab in advanced cancers. TCRdb keeps only in-frame clones here, not all; method: immunoSEQ multiplex PCR. The data show tens of thousands of clones, roughly 73% seen once. Material: CD4+ or CD8+ T cells sorted from blood, obtained in a trial of the OX40 agonist ivuxolimab. These receptors were collected from an adult with an advanced solid tumor such as melanoma, head and neck, liver or kidney cancer.

The table lists this clone with a few counts. J is TRBJ1-6 and V is TRBV6-6; 7 nucleotides line up with TRBD1. The CDR3 runs 16 residues. The germline CDR1 and CDR2 sequences are MNHNY and SVGAGI (reference sequence). Trimming removed 5 bases from V and 7 bases from J; junction bases left unmatched: 11. The DNA of the CDR3 is TGTGCCAGCAGTCCACCCCTCCAGGGGGGAAATTCACCCCTCCACTTT. Amino acid sequence: CASSPPLQGGNSPLHF.

The rearrangement uses TRBV5-5 and TRBJ1-3, with 7 nucleotides matching TRBD1. The CDR3 has 14 residues. Germline V gives CDR1 SGHKS, CDR2 YYEKEE (reference sequence). The ends lost 5 bases at V and 3 bases at J; junction bases unmatched: 5. The CDR3: CASSLTGFGNTIYF. CDR3 bases: TGTGCCAGCAGTTTGACAGGGTTTGGAAACACCATATATTTT. The variable domain in full, with the rest retrieved from reference TRBV5-5 and TRBJ1-3, is DAGVTQSPTHLIKTRGQQVTLRCSPISGHKSVSWYQQVLGQGPQFIFQYYEKEERGRGNFPDRFSARQFPNYSSELNVNALLLGDSALYLCASSLTGFGNTIYFGEGSWLTVV.

This clone was seen at least ten times. This rearrangement joins TRBV20-1 to TRBJ1-1; the D gene is possibly TRBD1 (5 bases). Trimming pared 6 bases from V and 10 bases from J, leaving 15 bases between. CDR1 DFQATT and CDR2 SNEGSKA come from the germline V gene (reference sequence). There are 11 residues in the CDR3. The CDR3 spells CSARPGTIAFF. The CDR3 coding sequence is TGCAGTGCCCGCCCGGGGACTATAGCTTTCTTT.

This clone is a singleton in its sample. The chain carries TRBV7-2 and TRBJ2-5, with TRBD2 as a possible D gene (5 bases). Germline V lookup: CDR1 SGHTA, CDR2 FQGNSA. The CDR3 is made up of 16 amino acids. Trimming removed 5 bases at V and 5 bases at J, with 21 bases between. CDR3 DNA sequence: TGTGCCAGCAGCCCACCGGGGAACCGGCGGATGGAGACCCAGTACTTC. It specifies CASSPPGNRRMETQYF.

The chain has TRBV5-1 and TRBJ1-1; D gene unclear. V lost 0 bases, J lost 1 base, and 10 bases lay in between. This CDR3 contains 15 residues. Germline lookup yields CDR1 SGHRS and CDR2 YFSETQ. The CDR3, as DNA: TGCGCCAGCAGCTTGGCCCGCGGAACGAACACTGAAGCTTTCTTT. It yields the protein CASSLARGTNTEAFF.

This rearrangement joins TRBV9 to TRBJ2-1; possibly TRBD1 for D (5 bases). V was trimmed by 2 bases and J by 7 bases, leaving 19 bases between them. The length of the CDR3 is 16 residues. CDR1 SGDLS and CDR2 YYNGEE come from the germline V gene. The CDR3 loop reads CASSVSGFPLGNEQFF. In nucleotides, the CDR3 is TGTGCCAGCAGCGTGTCAGGGTTCCCGCTAGGAAATGAGCAGTTCTTC.

The genes are TRBV7-9 and TRBJ2-2, with 11 bases identical to TRBD1. Germline V gene lookup returns CDR1 SEHNR and CDR2 FQNEAQ (reference sequence). There are 15 residues in the CDR3. V lost 5 bases, J lost 7 bases, and 6 bases stayed unmatched. CDR3 coding DNA: TGTGCCAGCAGCGCCAGGGACAGGGGGAACGGGGAGCTGTTTTTT. Residues: CASSARDRGNGELFF.

The gene calls are TRBV7-2 and TRBJ2-5; D possibly corresponds to TRBD2 (5 bases). This CDR3 contains 16 residues. Germline CDR1 and CDR2: SGHTA and FQGNSA. Trimming took 5 bases from V and 5 from J, leaving 21 bases between them. This CDR3 reads CASSLGLAGLGETQYF. CDR3 DNA: TGTGCCAGCAGCCTAGGATTGGCGGGCCTCGGGGAGACCCAGTACTTC. The variable domain in full, completed from reference TRBV7-2 and TRBJ2-5, reads GAGVSQSPSNKVTEKGKDVELRCDPISGHTALYWYRQSLGQGLEFLIYFQGNSAPDKSGLPSDRFSAERTGGSVSTLTIQRTQQEDSAVYLCASSLGLAGLGETQYFGPGTRLLVL.

This clone came up a few times. This chain uses TRBV19 with TRBJ1-1; TRBD1 matches at 7 bases. The CDR3 consists of 13 residues. V was clipped by 4 bases and J by 8 bases; unmatched bases: 7. Looked up from germline, CDR1 is LNHDA and CDR2 is SQIVND (reference sequence). The CDR3 protein is CASSTLDRAEAFF. DNA of the CDR3: TGTGCCAGTAGTACCCTAGACAGGGCGGAAGCTTTCTTT.

CDR3 loop: CASLRETYNEQFF. The CDR3 coding sequence is TGTGCCAGCCTCAGGGAAACCTACAATGAGCAGTTCTTC. The J gene is TRBJ2-1, the V gene TRBV6-1; D is possibly TRBD1 (5 bases). V lost 8 bases, J lost 2 bases, and 10 bases lay in between. Germline V gene lookup returns CDR1 MNHNS and CDR2 SASEGT. The CDR3 spans 13 residues.

The chain is built from TRBV5-1 and TRBJ1-3, with D uncertain. CDR3 length: 16 residues. V lost 3 bases and J 0 bases, leaving 13 bases between the germline ends. Germline CDR1 is SGHRS and CDR2 is YFSETQ. The CDR3 sequence: CASSSTQEDSGNTIYF. CDR3 DNA: TGCGCCAGCAGCTCCACCCAGGAGGACTCTGGAAACACCATATATTTT. Together with reference TRBV5-1 and TRBJ1-3, the CDR3 gives the full variable domain: KAGVTQTPRYLIKTRGQQVTLSCSPISGHRSVSWYQQTPGQGLQFLFEYFSETQRNKGNFPGRFSGRQFSNSRSEMNVSTLELGDSALYLCASSSTQEDSGNTIYFGEGSWLTVV.

V and J are TRBV29-1 and TRBJ1-5; perhaps TRBD1 as D (5 bases). The V end was cut by 4 bases, the J end by 7 bases, with 14 bases between. The CDR3 covers 13 residues. CDR1 SQVTM and CDR2 ANQGSEA come from the germline V gene. The CDR3 DNA sequence: TGCAGCGTTGTTACGATACGGGGCCAGCCCCAGCATTTT. This translates into CSVVTIRGQPQHF.

The sample holds one count of this clone. The chain couples TRBV7-2 to TRBJ2-5; D remains unclear. CDR3 length equals 13 residues. The V end lost 0 bases, the J end lost 1 base, and 3 bases lay between the germline ends. CDR1 and CDR2 (germline): SGHTA, FQGNSA. The CDR3 nucleotides read TGTGCCAGCAGCTTAGCCCCCCAAGAGACCCAGTACTTC. It yields the protein CASSLAPQETQYF.

The V call is TRBV25-1, the J call TRBJ1-4, with a tentative D call TRBD1 (6 bases). V was clipped by 6 bases and J by 6 bases, with 8 bases between them. This CDR3 is built from 12 residues. Looked up from germline, CDR1 is MGHDK and CDR2 is SYGVNS. CDR3: CASRAGDEKLFF. CDR3 bases: TGTGCCAGCAGGGCAGGGGATGAAAAACTGTTTTTT.

The rearrangement uses TRBV28 and TRBJ2-6; D gene ambiguous. Germline V gene data show CDR1 as MDHEN and CDR2 as SYDVKM. With 2 bases removed from V and 1 base from J, the gap between germline ends came to 6 bases. The CDR3 loop spans 15 amino acids. CDR3 amino acids: CASSLVNSGANVLTF. The CDR3 DNA reads TGTGCCAGCAGTTTAGTAAATTCTGGGGCCAACGTCCTGACTTTC. Looking up the rest from reference TRBV28 and TRBJ2-6 gives the full variable domain: DVKVTQSSRYLVKRTGEKVFLECVQDMDHENMFWYRQDPGLGLRLIYFSYDVKMKEKGDIPEGYSVSREKKERFSLILESASTNQTSMYLCASSLVNSGANVLTFGAGSRLTVL.

V gene TRBV18 combines with J gene TRBJ2-7; TRBD1 matches 7 bases. V lost 6 bases and J lost 0; bases outside the gene matches: 8. Germline values: CDR1 KGHSH, CDR2 LQKENI. The length of the CDR3 is 15 residues. The CDR3 reads CASSHRQGSSYEQYF. DNA for the CDR3: TGTGCCAGCTCTCATAGACAGGGCTCCTCCTACGAGCAGTACTTC.

V usage is TRBV5-1 and J usage is TRBJ2-1, with 12 bases identical to TRBD1. From germline, CDR1 is SGHRS and CDR2 YFSETQ. V was pared by 4 bases and J by 4 bases, with 3 bases of the junction left unmatched. CDR3 size: 15 residues. DNA of the CDR3: TGCGCCAGCAGCCCGGGACAGGGGGCGTACAATGAGCAGTTCTTC. Residues: CASSPGQGAYNEQFF.

This clone was detected a few times. The chain uses TRBV28 and TRBJ2-5; D is tentatively TRBD1 or TRBD2 (5 bases each). This CDR3 is 12 amino acids long. Germline V gene lookup returns CDR1 MDHEN and CDR2 SYDVKM. Trimming took off 8 bases at V and 9 bases at J, with 16 bases between the two ends. In DNA form, the CDR3 reads TGTGCCAGCGGGGGAGCCATTGGGGCCCAGTACTTC. Translating gives CASGGAIGAQYF.

The rearrangement uses TRBV10-3 and TRBJ1-1; TRBD1 matches at 8 bases. The CDR3 sequence is 16 residues long. Germline values: CDR1 ENHRY, CDR2 SYGVKD. V dropped 7 bases and J dropped 3; count of bases not matched to a gene: 13. The CDR3 sequence is CAIKPNPQGADTEAFF. In DNA form, the CDR3 reads TGTGCCATCAAACCCAATCCTCAGGGGGCGGACACTGAAGCTTTCTTT.

This chain uses TRBV18 with TRBJ2-1; the match to TRBD2 covers 8 bases. Germline V lookup: CDR1 KGHSH, CDR2 LQKENI. The CDR3 totals 16 residues. V shed 2 bases, J shed 6 bases, and the junction held 9 bases outside the gene matches. CDR3 nucleotide sequence: TGTGCCAGCTCACCAAGCGGGACTAGTTTTGTCAATGAGCAGTTCTTC. Protein: CASSPSGTSFVNEQFF. Full variable domain (remainder filled in from reference TRBV18 and TRBJ2-1): NAGVMQNPRHLVRRRGQEARLRCSPMKGHSHVYWYRQLPEEGLKFMVYLQKENIIDESGMPKERFSAEFPKEGPSILRIQQVVRGDSAAYFCASSPSGTSFVNEQFFGPGTRLTVL.

The chain employs TRBV6-5 and TRBJ1-1; unclear D gene. The CDR3 is 14 residues long. In germline, CDR1 is MNHEY, CDR2 SVGAGI. V lost 2 bases to trimming and J lost 0 bases, with 7 bases between them. CDR3 in amino acids: CASSYDGMNTEAFF. DNA for the CDR3: TGTGCCAGCAGTTACGACGGGATGAACACTGAAGCTTTCTTT.

Here the CDR3 reads CASSLGTGDYGYTF. CDR3 nucleotides: TGTGCCAGCAGTTTGGGGACAGGGGACTATGGCTACACCTTC. The chain couples TRBV27 to TRBJ1-2; 10 bases line up with TRBD1. The CDR3 is made up of 14 amino acids. After removal of 3 bases from V and 3 bases from J, the junction contained 1 base not matched to a gene. Germline V lookup: CDR1 MNHEY, CDR2 SMNVEV (reference sequence).

This clone appeared once. The gene calls are TRBV6-5 and TRBJ1-3; D perhaps matches TRBD1 (5 bases). The germline V gene encodes CDR1 MNHEY and CDR2 SVGAGI. Trimming shortened V by 0 bases and J by 7 bases, and 10 bases separated the two germline ends. The CDR3 totals 14 residues. The CDR3 sequence: CASSYSKGANTIYF. The CDR3 bases are TGTGCCAGCAGTTACTCGAAAGGGGCGAACACCATATATTTT.

The V call is TRBV5-1, the J call TRBJ1-2; no clear D gene. Germline V CDR1 and CDR2: SGHRS, YFSETQ. This CDR3 is built from 14 residues. V dropped 4 bases and J dropped 2 bases, with 12 bases sitting between them. CDR3 in amino acids: CASSALTPNYGYTF. The CDR3 DNA reads as TGCGCCAGCAGCGCACTTACGCCCAACTATGGCTACACCTTC.

This chain uses TRBV10-3 with TRBJ2-7; 8 bases are a match to TRBD1. The ends lost 6 bases at V and 6 bases at J; junction bases unmatched: 13. Germline CDR1 ENHRY, CDR2 SYGVKD. This CDR3 is 15 amino acids long. CDR3 amino acids: CAIRTGATSGGEQYF. The DNA for the CDR3 is TGTGCCATCAGGACAGGGGCAACTTCTGGGGGCGAGCAGTACTTC.

The chain recombines TRBV6-5 with TRBJ1-2, with 11 positions matching TRBD1. The CDR3 spans 16 residues. The junction had 12 bases not matched to a gene; V was cut back by 4 bases and J by 8 bases. The germline gives CDR1 MNHEY, CDR2 SVGAGI. In DNA, the CDR3 is TGTGCCAGCAGTTCCGGACAGGGGGCAGGTATAAGAGGCTACACCTTC. It encodes CASSSGQGAGIRGYTF.

This chain links TRBV5-1 with TRBJ2-1; TRBD2 is a possible D gene (7 bases). The germline CDR1 and CDR2 sequences are SGHRS and YFSETQ. The ends were cut back, 3 bases at V and 5 bases at J, with 18 bases in the middle. This CDR3 comprises 16 residues. The CDR3 coding sequence is TGCGCCAGCAGCTGGCCCTGGGCGGGGGCCGACAATGAGCAGTTCTTC. It yields the protein CASSWPWAGADNEQFF. The full variable domain, completed using reference TRBV5-1 and TRBJ2-1, is KAGVTQTPRYLIKTRGQQVTLSCSPISGHRSVSWYQQTPGQGLQFLFEYFSETQRNKGNFPGRFSGRQFSNSRSEMNVSTLELGDSALYLCASSWPWAGADNEQFFGPGTRLTVL.